The clone carrying this T cell receptor (beta chain) showed up many times. Its cognate antigen is unknown. At one boundary the junction diverges from the germline segment, which might be a read error. This record belongs to a study of regulatory T cells in long-lasting Graves disease. Findings and limits, study-wide: Shared public clonotypes totalled some 2,500 in persistent patients, compared with around 930 in new patients.

Looked up from germline, CDR1 is LNHDA and CDR2 is SQIVND (reference sequence). The CDR3 runs to 14 residues. Construction of TCR beta libraries relied on iRepertoire HTBI primers and on Arm-PCR targeting CDR3 regions. TCRdb redid the calling of the multiplex PCR reads with MiXCR, one entry per CDR3 protein. Of roughly 320,000 distinct CDR3 sequences detected, 16% appear once; the ten largest clones hold roughly 27%. Time point defined: newly diagnosed GD, antithyroid drugs for less than 3 months. PBMCs were the source of the RNA used for TCR sequencing. Guidelines of the American Thyroid Association were used to diagnose Graves' disease. These data were likewise used in another study, on T cells in Graves' hyperthyroidism and ophthalmopathy.

This sequence was found in a middle-aged man with Graves disease. Source: peripheral blood mononuclear cells (PBMCs), taken at new diagnosis, from a patient treated with antithyroid drugs. V and J are TRBV19 and TRBJ1-2; possible D gene TRBD1, 5 bases. The CDR3 DNA sequence: TGTGCCAGCAGTATAGGCAGCGCAGGGAAGGGCTACACCTTC. Translated, it gives CASSIGSAGKGYTF. Drawing the rest from reference TRBV19 and TRBJ1-2, the complete variable domain is DGGITQSPKYLFRKEGQNVTLSCEQNLNHDAMYWYRQDPGQGLRLIYYSQIVNDFQKGDIAEGYSVSREKKESFPLTVTSAQKNPTAFYLCASSIGSAGKGYTFGSGTRLTVV.